These 10 T cell receptor beta chains share one sample of origin, sequenced in a study of cytomegalovirus exposure and HLA in healthy donors. The PCR had 60 Vbeta and 13 Jbeta primers. The repertoire was sequenced with immunoSEQ multiplex PCR; TCRdb's copy has only in-frame clones and lacks some. The top ten clones hold about 2.5% of a sample with 95,000 to 110,000 clones, roughly 76% of them seen once. Specimen: PBMCs. The receptors shown here come from a man younger than 30 in good health and CMV-seronegative.

This clone showed up just once. The V gene is TRBV4-2, the J gene TRBJ2-3; TRBD2 matches at 13 bases. The CDR3 sequence is 16 residues long. Germline V CDR1 and CDR2: LGHNA, YNFKEQ. The V segment lost 3 bases and the J segment 2 bases; nucleotides outside the gene matches: 2. This CDR3 is CASSQGTSGVTDTQYF. DNA for the CDR3: TGTGCCAGCAGCCAGGGGACTAGCGGGGTCACAGATACGCAGTATTTT.

V and J are TRBV6-5 and TRBJ1-6, with unresolved D. CDR1 is MNHEY and CDR2 is SVGAGI in the germline V gene. CDR3 length equals 13 residues. With 4 bases removed from V and 5 bases from J, the gap between germline ends came to 6 bases. CDR3 amino acids: CASSSGDNSPLHF. The CDR3 DNA reads TGTGCCAGCAGTTCAGGTGATAATTCACCCCTCCACTTT.

The rearrangement joins TRBV4-1 to TRBJ1-6, with no clear D. With 0 bases removed from V and 0 bases from J, the gap between germline ends came to 9 bases. This CDR3 comprises 17 residues. Germline V lookup: CDR1 MGHRA, CDR2 YSYEKL. The CDR3 region is CASSQDPPSSYNSPLHF. The CDR3 DNA follows: TGCGCCAGCAGCCAAGATCCTCCGAGCTCCTATAATTCACCCCTCCACTTT.

This chain uses TRBV28 with TRBJ2-5, with 8 bases aligning to TRBD2. V lost 6 bases and J lost 3; bases outside the gene matches: 6. From germline, CDR1 is MDHEN and CDR2 SYDVKM. The CDR3 consists of 14 residues. The CDR3, as DNA: TGTGCCAGCAGACTCCCGGGACTAGAAGAGACCCAGTACTTC. Its protein is CASRLPGLEETQYF.

The gene calls are TRBV5-1 and TRBJ2-7; D possibly corresponds to TRBD2 (7 bases). The CDR3 has 14 residues. With 5 bases removed from V and 4 bases from J, the gap between germline ends came to 16 bases. Germline-derived CDR1 and CDR2 are SGHRS and YFSETQ. The CDR3 here is CASSIAGARYEQYF. The CDR3 DNA reads TGCGCCAGCAGTATCGCGGGGGCGCGGTACGAGCAGTACTTC.

The chain couples TRBV7-9 to TRBJ2-5; 10 bases are shared with TRBD2. V dropped 5 bases and J dropped 5; count of bases not matched to a gene: 14. The CDR3 is 17 amino acids. Germline V CDR1 and CDR2: SEHNR, FQNEAQ (reference sequence). CDR3 sequence reads: CASSLRGTSDMGETQYF. CDR3 bases: TGTGCCAGCAGCCTCCGGGGGACTAGCGACATGGGGGAGACCCAGTACTTC.

In its sample, this clone was seen once. The gene calls are TRBV15 and TRBJ1-5, with a tentative D call TRBD1 (5 bases). This CDR3 has 16 residues. Trimming left V 0 bases short and J 6 bases short, with 15 bases between. Germline loops: CDR1 LNHNV, CDR2 YYDKDF (reference sequence). The DNA for the CDR3 is TGTGCCACCAGCAGAGATAGGTTGAGCGGGGGTCAGCCCCAGCATTTT. Amino acids: CATSRDRLSGGQPQHF.

The rearrangement joins TRBV7-2 to TRBJ2-7; 10 bases are a match to TRBD1. V shed 0 bases and J 3 bases; nucleotides not matched to a gene: 5. This CDR3 spans 16 amino acids. Per germline, CDR1 SGHTA and CDR2 FQGNSA. This chain's CDR3 is CASSLARTGGRYEQYF. CDR3 in DNA: TGTGCCAGCAGCTTAGCCAGGACAGGGGGTCGCTACGAGCAGTACTTC.

The chain couples TRBV10-3 to TRBJ2-5, with D maybe TRBD1 (5 bases). CDR1 and CDR2 from the germline V gene are ENHRY and SYGVKD. The CDR3 runs to 13 residues. V lost 6 bases to trimming and J lost 4 bases, with 12 bases between them. CDR3 amino acids: CAIRSDTGETQYF. In DNA form, the CDR3 reads TGTGCCATCAGATCGGACACGGGAGAGACCCAGTACTTC.

This clone was seen just once. The chain combines TRBV14 with TRBJ2-7; TRBD2 aligns across 12 bases. The CDR3 sequence is 15 residues long. The ends lost 6 bases at V and 6 bases at J; junction bases unmatched: 9. The germline gives CDR1 SGHDN, CDR2 FVKESK. The CDR3 sequence is CASRPAGLAGGEQYF. CDR3 coding DNA: TGTGCCAGCAGACCCGCGGGACTAGCGGGTGGCGAGCAGTACTTC.